A single sample is the source of the 20 T cell receptor beta chains below, sequenced in a study of T-cell reconstitution after alpha-beta-depleted transplantation in children. A TCRbeta library incorporating unique molecular identifiers was prepared. Each CDR3 protein gets one entry after TCRdb re-called the PCR reads with MiXCR. Of about 250,000 distinct CDR3 sequences in the sample, 20% to 30% were seen once. The material was PBMCs, mostly from graft donor cells, obtained 360 days after TCRalphabeta/CD19-depleted stem cell transplant. The receptors come from a female patient aged 2-10 years who had a stem cell transplant for congenital amegakaryocytic thrombocytopenia, so the T cells may come from the graft donor.

This clonotype showed up just a few times. CDR3 nucleotides: TGTGCCAGCAGTCCCCCCCACACACGTGAAGCTTTCTTT. Translated, it gives CASSPPHTREAFF. The chain recombines TRBV28 with TRBJ1-1; D unresolved. Germline-derived CDR1 and CDR2 are MDHEN and SYDVKM. Trimming took off 5 bases at V and 7 bases at J, with 14 bases between the two ends. There are 13 residues in the CDR3.

This sequence joins TRBV27 and TRBJ2-3; 8 bases are shared with TRBD2. The J segment lost 2 bases and the V segment lost 3 bases, leaving 22 bases of the junction unmatched. The CDR3 is 21 residues long. Germline values: CDR1 MNHEY, CDR2 SMNVEV (reference sequence). The CDR3 loop is CASSLRSGLALPARATDTQYF. The CDR3, as DNA: TGTGCCAGCAGTTTGAGGTCTGGACTAGCTCTCCCCGCTCGGGCCACAGATACGCAGTATTTT.

This clonotype was found a few times. J is TRBJ2-3 and V is TRBV5-1; D is perhaps TRBD2 (5 bases). The CDR3 is made up of 15 amino acids. With 0 bases removed from V and 2 bases from J, the gap between germline ends came to 10 bases. Per germline, CDR1 SGHRS and CDR2 YFSETQ. CDR3 nucleotide sequence: TGCGCCAGCAGCTTGGACGGGGTTACCACAGATACGCAGTATTTT. Protein sequence: CASSLDGVTTDTQYF.

DNA for the CDR3: TGCGCCAGCAGTGATTCAGCTAGCGGGGCTCGGGATACGCAGTATTTT. It codes for CASSDSASGARDTQYF. The J gene is TRBJ2-3, the V gene TRBV10-2; 9 bases line up with TRBD2. The CDR3 spans 16 residues. After removal of 3 bases from V and 6 bases from J, the junction contained 10 bases not matched to a gene. Germline CDR1 and CDR2: WSHSY and SAAADI.

This clonotype was detected a few times. This chain connects TRBV7-3 to TRBJ2-5, with D perhaps TRBD1 or TRBD2 (5 bases each). This CDR3 region has 17 residues. CDR1 and CDR2 from the germline V gene are SGHTA and FQGTGA. Trimming left V 3 bases short and J 2 bases short, with 19 bases between. Here the CDR3 reads CASSLTPPGTPQETQYF. The CDR3, as DNA: TGTGCCAGCAGCTTGACCCCCCCGGGGACGCCGCAAGAGACCCAGTACTTC.

The chain links TRBV6-2 or TRBV6-3 to TRBJ2-2; 10 nucleotides match TRBD1. This CDR3 has 15 amino acids. The junction had 11 bases not matched to a gene; V was cut back by 7 bases and J by 9 bases. Germline values: CDR1 MNHEY, CDR2 SVGEGT. For the CDR3, the DNA is TGTGCCAGCAACAGACCGGGACAGGGGAAATGGGAGCTGTTTTTT. This sequence encodes CASNRPGQGKWELFF.

This clonotype has just a few counts. The chain carries TRBV21-1 and TRBJ2-1; TRBD2, the table's D call, was not compared with the DNA. TRBV21-1 is tagged as a pseudogene. The CDR3 totals 15 residues. The CDR3 here is CASILQTSGCLGQFF. The CDR3, as DNA: TGTGCCAGCATACTACAGACTAGCGGATGTTTGGGGCAGTTCTTC.

CDR3 in amino acids: CSARTGAYEQYF. CDR3 nucleotide sequence: TGCAGTGCTAGGACAGGGGCTTACGAGCAGTACTTC. The chain is built from TRBV20-1 and TRBJ2-7, with 8 nucleotides matching TRBD1. The V gene's germline CDR1 is DFQATT and CDR2 SNEGSKA (reference sequence). CDR3 length equals 12 residues. V shed 3 bases and J 4 bases; nucleotides not matched to a gene: 2.

This clonotype was seen many times. This chain joins TRBV25-1 and TRBJ2-1; TRBD2 matches at 11 bases. V gave up 3 bases and J gave up 3 bases; unmatched junction bases: 4. CDR3 length: 16 amino acids. Germline CDR1 is MGHDK and CDR2 is SYGVNS. CDR3: CASSDTSGGYYNEQFF. The CDR3 DNA sequence: TGTGCCAGCAGTGATACTAGCGGGGGCTACTACAATGAGCAGTTCTTC. Looking up the rest from reference TRBV25-1 and TRBJ2-1 gives the full variable domain: EADIYQTPRYLVIGTGKKITLECSQTMGHDKMYWYQQDPGMELHLIHYSYGVNSTEKGDLSSESTVSRIRTEHFPLTLESARPSHTSQYLCASSDTSGGYYNEQFFGPGTRLTVL.

This chain uses TRBV11-2 with TRBJ1-3; D might be TRBD1 (5 bases). This CDR3 comprises 16 residues. Trimming removed 6 bases from V and 0 bases from J, with 15 bases in between. Germline assignment: CDR1 SGHAT and CDR2 FQNNGV. The CDR3, as DNA: TGTGCCAGCAGTTGGTCCCGGGGCTCCTCTGGAAACACCATATATTTT. Protein product: CASSWSRGSSGNTIYF.

In this sample, this clonotype turned up a few times. The V gene is TRBV20-1, the J gene TRBJ2-7, with D perhaps TRBD2 (6 bases). This CDR3 is built from 13 residues. Germline assignment: CDR1 DFQATT and CDR2 SNEGSKA (reference sequence). V was trimmed by 3 bases and J by 2 bases, leaving 11 bases between them. The CDR3 region is CSARGGYPYEQYF. CDR3 nucleotides: TGCAGTGCTAGGGGGGGATATCCCTACGAGCAGTACTTC.

This clonotype was seen more than once but under ten times. The genes are TRBV3-1 and TRBJ2-1; 8 bases fit TRBD2. In germline, CDR1 is LGHDT, CDR2 YNNKEL (reference sequence). The CDR3 extends over 17 amino acids. V shed 0 bases and J 1 base; nucleotides not matched to a gene: 5. The DNA for the CDR3 is TGTGCCAGCAGCCAAGAGGGCGGGGGGCCGTCCTACAATGAGCAGTTCTTC. Translated, it gives CASSQEGGGPSYNEQFF.

The rearrangement uses TRBV20-1 and TRBJ2-7; TRBD2 matches at 9 bases. The CDR3 contains 14 residues. Germline CDR1 and CDR2: DFQATT and SNEGSKA (reference sequence). With 3 bases clipped from V and 1 base from J, the junction kept 4 bases outside the gene matches. The CDR3 is CSARRSGGSYEQYF. CDR3 sequence (DNA): TGCAGTGCTAGGCGTAGCGGGGGATCCTACGAGCAGTACTTC.

The genes are TRBV9 and TRBJ2-1; the match to TRBD2 covers 13 bases. Losses at the gene ends were 3 bases for V and 5 bases for J; bases not matched to a gene: 8. The germline gives CDR1 SGDLS, CDR2 YYNGEE. CDR3 size: 17 residues. The DNA of the CDR3 is TGTGCCAGCAGCGAAACCACCGGGACTAGCGGGAACAATGAGCAGTTCTTC. Translated, it gives CASSETTGTSGNNEQFF.

The genes are TRBV6-2 or TRBV6-3 and TRBJ1-2; D perhaps matches TRBD1 (6 bases). CDR1 and CDR2 (germline): MNHEY, SVGEGT. This CDR3 has 12 amino acids. V was pared by 5 bases and J by 5 bases, with 9 bases between. The CDR3 loop is CASSPTGYGYTF. The CDR3 DNA follows: TGTGCCAGCAGTCCGACAGGATATGGCTACACCTTC.

The V gene is TRBV6-1, the J gene TRBJ1-4; tentative D call: TRBD1 (6 bases). V gave up 5 bases and J gave up 8 bases, with 12 bases separating them. From germline, CDR1 is MNHNS and CDR2 SASEGT. CDR3 size: 13 residues. Here the CDR3 reads CASSKTGLEKLFF. DNA of the CDR3: TGTGCCAGCAGTAAAACAGGGTTAGAAAAACTGTTTTTT.

This rearrangement joins TRBV9 to TRBJ1-5, with D unresolved. V was trimmed by 0 bases and J by 3 bases, leaving 19 bases between them. Germline lookup yields CDR1 SGDLS and CDR2 YYNGEE. The CDR3 sequence is 18 residues long. Here the CDR3 reads CASSVVVVGTPVNQPQHF. The CDR3 nucleotides read TGTGCCAGCAGCGTAGTAGTAGTGGGTACACCAGTCAATCAGCCCCAGCATTTT. Supplemented by reference TRBV9 and TRBJ1-5, the full variable domain reads DSGVTQTPKHLITATGQRVTLRCSPRSGDLSVYWYQQSLDQGLQFLIQYYNGEERAKGNILERFSAQQFPDLHSELNLSSLELGDSALYFCASSVVVVGTPVNQPQHFGDGTRLSIL.

The CDR3 coding sequence is TGTGCCTGGGGGGCTTTGACAGCGGGAAACACCATATATTTT. This encodes CAWGALTAGNTIYF. J is TRBJ1-3 and V is TRBV30, with a weak D call TRBD1 (5 bases). CDR1 is GTSNPN, CDR2 SVGIG, per germline (reference sequence). This CDR3 contains 14 residues. Trimming took off 5 bases at V and 4 bases at J, with 15 bases between the two ends.

This CDR3 reads CASSQSGSSYNEQFF. The CDR3 region has the DNA TGTGCCAGCAGCCAGAGCGGGAGCTCCTACAATGAGCAGTTCTTC. The J gene is TRBJ2-1, the V gene TRBV7-6, with 8 positions matching TRBD2. This CDR3 contains 15 residues. Per germline, CDR1 SGHVS and CDR2 FNYEAQ. V shed 5 bases and J 0 bases; nucleotides not matched to a gene: 3.

The chain couples TRBV6-1 to TRBJ1-1, with unresolved D. The CDR3 extends over 13 amino acids. Per germline, CDR1 MNHNS and CDR2 SASEGT. The V end was cut by 3 bases, the J end by 1 base, with 6 bases between. The CDR3 here is CASSEEGNTEAFF. CDR3 DNA sequence: TGTGCCAGCAGTGAGGAGGGGAACACTGAAGCTTTCTTT.